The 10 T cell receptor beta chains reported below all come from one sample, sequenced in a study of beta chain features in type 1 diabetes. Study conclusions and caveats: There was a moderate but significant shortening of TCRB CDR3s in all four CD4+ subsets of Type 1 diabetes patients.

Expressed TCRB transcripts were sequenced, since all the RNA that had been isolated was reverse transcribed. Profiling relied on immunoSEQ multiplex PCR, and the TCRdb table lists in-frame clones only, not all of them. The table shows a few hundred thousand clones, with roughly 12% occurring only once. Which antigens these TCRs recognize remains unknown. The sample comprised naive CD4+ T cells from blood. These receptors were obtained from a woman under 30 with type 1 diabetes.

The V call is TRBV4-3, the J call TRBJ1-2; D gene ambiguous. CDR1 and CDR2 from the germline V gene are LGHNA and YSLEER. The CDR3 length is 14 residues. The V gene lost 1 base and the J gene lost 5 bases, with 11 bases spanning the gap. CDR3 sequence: CASSQGNSGYGYTF. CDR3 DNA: TGCGCCAGCAGCCAAGGGAACAGCGGGTATGGCTACACCTTC.

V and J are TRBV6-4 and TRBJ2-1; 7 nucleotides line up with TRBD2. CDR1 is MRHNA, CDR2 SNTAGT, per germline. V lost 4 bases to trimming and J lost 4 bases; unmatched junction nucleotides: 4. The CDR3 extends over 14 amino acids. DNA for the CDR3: TGTGCCAGCAGTGTGTCGGGGGGATACAATGAGCAGTTCTTC. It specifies CASSVSGGYNEQFF.

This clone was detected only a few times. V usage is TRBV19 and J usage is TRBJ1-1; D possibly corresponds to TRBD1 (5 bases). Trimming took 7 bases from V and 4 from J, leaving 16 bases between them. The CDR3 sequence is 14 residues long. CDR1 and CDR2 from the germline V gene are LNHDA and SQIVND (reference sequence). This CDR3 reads CASTLQGTGTEAFF. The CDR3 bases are TGTGCCAGTACCCTTCAGGGCACCGGCACTGAAGCTTTCTTT.

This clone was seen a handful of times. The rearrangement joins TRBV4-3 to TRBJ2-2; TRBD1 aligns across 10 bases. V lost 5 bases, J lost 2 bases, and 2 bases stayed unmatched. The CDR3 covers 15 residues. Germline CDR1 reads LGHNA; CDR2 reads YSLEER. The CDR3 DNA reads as TGCGCCAGCAGCGACAGGGGGCTTAACACCGGGGAGCTGTTTTTT. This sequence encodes CASSDRGLNTGELFF.

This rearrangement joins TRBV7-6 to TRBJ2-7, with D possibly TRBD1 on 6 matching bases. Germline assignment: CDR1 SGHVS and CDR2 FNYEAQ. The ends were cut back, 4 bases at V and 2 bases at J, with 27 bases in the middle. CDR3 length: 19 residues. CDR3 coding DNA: TGTGCCAGCAGCTCCCCCTCCCGCGCCCGGACAGATTTGACCTACGAGCAGTACTTC. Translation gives CASSSPSRARTDLTYEQYF.

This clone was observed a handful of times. The CDR3 nucleotides are TGCAGTGCTAGTGTACTTGAAAAACTGTTTTTT. Protein: CSASVLEKLFF. The chain combines TRBV20-1 with TRBJ1-4; D is unclear. The CDR3 has 11 residues. Germline CDR1 reads DFQATT; CDR2 reads SNEGSKA (reference sequence). Trimming left V 3 bases short and J 7 bases short, with 6 bases between.

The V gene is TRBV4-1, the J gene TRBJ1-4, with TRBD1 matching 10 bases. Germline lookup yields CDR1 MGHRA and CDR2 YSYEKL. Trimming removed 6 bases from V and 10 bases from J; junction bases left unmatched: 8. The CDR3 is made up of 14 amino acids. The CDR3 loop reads CASSPTGGDGKLFF. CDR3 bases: TGCGCCAGCAGTCCGACAGGGGGCGACGGAAAACTGTTTTTT.

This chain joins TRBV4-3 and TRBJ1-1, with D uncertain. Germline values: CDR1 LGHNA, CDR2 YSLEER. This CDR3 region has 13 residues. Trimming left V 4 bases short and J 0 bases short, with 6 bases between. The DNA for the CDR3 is TGCGCCAGCAGCCGCGTCGTGAACACTGAAGCTTTCTTT. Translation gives CASSRVVNTEAFF.

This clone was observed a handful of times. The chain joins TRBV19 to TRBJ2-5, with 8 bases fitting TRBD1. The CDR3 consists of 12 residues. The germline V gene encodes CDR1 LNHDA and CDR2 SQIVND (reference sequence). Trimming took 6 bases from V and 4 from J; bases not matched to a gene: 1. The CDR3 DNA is TGTGCCAGTAGCGACAGGGGAGAGACCCAGTACTTC. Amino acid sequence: CASSDRGETQYF.

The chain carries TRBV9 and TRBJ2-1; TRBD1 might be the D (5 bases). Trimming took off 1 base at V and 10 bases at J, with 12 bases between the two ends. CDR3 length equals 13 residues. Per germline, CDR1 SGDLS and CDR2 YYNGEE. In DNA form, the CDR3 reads TGTGCCAGCAGCGTATGGGGCGAAGGAGAGCAGTTCTTC. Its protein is CASSVWGEGEQFF.